The rows below give T cell receptor beta chains drawn from one sample of a study of metastatic and nonmetastatic thyroid tumors. TCRdb reassembled clones from the PCR reads with MiXCR. The sample lists over 14,000 clones; about 23% were seen once. The sequencing sample was made of tumor tissue. The source of these receptors is a female donor with papillary thyroid cancer or a benign thyroid nodule (not recorded which). Some clones in this sample may be carry-over from other donors' samples. Both conserved end residues are part of each CDR3. The D gene is left open where the match is weak. The size of a clone is reported for some rows only, either as once, few or many, or as a class for expanded clones.

V gene: TRBV14; J gene: TRBJ1-3; D gene: NA; clone size: many; CDR3 DNA: TGTGCCAGCAGCCAAGATCTGCCAGGGTCTGGAAACACCATATATTTT; CDR3 protein: CASSQDLPGSGNTIYF
V gene: TRBV19; J gene: TRBJ1-5; D gene: NA; clone size: many; CDR3 DNA: TGTGCCAGTAGCGATATTGTCGGGGGGTTTTCCCGGCGGCAGCCCCAGCATTTT; CDR3 protein: CASSDIVGGFSRRQPQHF
V gene: TRBV6-1; J gene: TRBJ2-7; D gene: NA; clone size: few; CDR3 DNA: TGTGCCAGCGGCCCCCAAGAATACGAGCAGTACTTC; CDR3 protein: CASGPQEYEQYF
V gene: TRBV6-1; J gene: TRBJ2-1; D gene: TRBD2; clone size: few; CDR3 DNA: TGTGCCAGCAGTGAAGCAGCGGGAGGGGGGTACAATGAGCAGTTCTTC; CDR3 protein: CASSEAAGGGYNEQFF
V gene: TRBV7-9; J gene: TRBJ2-1; D gene: TRBD2; clone size: many; CDR3 DNA: TGTGCCAGCACCCCAGGACTAGTTGGGCGGCATGAGCAGTTCTTC; CDR3 protein: CASTPGLVGRHEQFF
V gene: TRBV11-1; J gene: TRBJ2-1; D gene: NA; clone size: NA; CDR3 DNA: TGTGCCAGCAGCTTAGGGGCCGCGGGGCAGTTCTTC; CDR3 protein: CASSLGAAGQFF
V gene: TRBV19; J gene: TRBJ1-2; D gene: NA; clone size: NA; CDR3 DNA: TGTGCCAGTAAGGGCTATGGCTACACCTTC; CDR3 protein: CASKGYGYTF
V gene: TRBV7-3; J gene: TRBJ1-3; D gene: NA; clone size: NA; CDR3 DNA: TGTGCCAGCAGCTTAAGGCCCCTTAGCGGCTCACGCTCTGGAAACACCATATATTTT; CDR3 protein: CASSLRPLSGSRSGNTIYF
V gene: TRBV27; J gene: TRBJ2-7; D gene: NA; clone size: NA; CDR3 DNA: TGTGCCAGCAGTTTAAGTTTAGGGTCCACAGACGAGCAGTACTTC; CDR3 protein: CASSLSLGSTDEQYF
V gene: TRBV7-9; J gene: TRBJ2-7; D gene: NA; clone size: once; CDR3 DNA: TGTGCCAGCGCCGGGACAAACGATCATCCCTACGAGCAGTACTTC; CDR3 protein: CASAGTNDHPYEQYF
V gene: TRBV5-1; J gene: TRBJ2-7; D gene: NA; clone size: NA; CDR3 DNA: TGCGCCAGCAGCTTGGATCCAGAGGGAGCGAACGAGCAGTACTTC; CDR3 protein: CASSLDPEGANEQYF
V gene: TRBV5-1; J gene: TRBJ2-1; D gene: NA; clone size: NA; CDR3 DNA: TGCGCCAGCAGCTCTACATTAAGGACAGTAATCGTAAATGAGCAGTTCTTC; CDR3 protein: CASSSTLRTVIVNEQFF
V gene: TRBV2; J gene: TRBJ2-1; D gene: NA; clone size: few; CDR3 DNA: TGTGCCAGCAGTGGGGACGCAGAGCAGTTCTTC; CDR3 protein: CASSGDAEQFF